This T cell receptor (beta chain) came from a study of T cell responses to AZD1222 COVID-19 vaccine. Study-level points and caveats: The repertoires were collected only after the peak T cell response. Donors were mostly white British, more females; clonal diversity possibly underestimated. Reports indicate that nearly half of spike-specific TCRs are directed at unmutated variant regions.

Germline V gene lookup returns CDR1 SGHRS and CDR2 YFSETQ. The CDR3 loop spans 14 amino acids. J lost 4 bases, V lost 0 bases, and 2 bases had no gene match. Regarding this clone: The antigen remains unidentified.

Produced via immunoSEQ multiplex PCR; TCRdb's table is partial and in-frame only. Seen here are 150,000 to 250,000 clones, about 89% observed once, and the top ten hold nearly 3.5%. The V gene is TRBV5-1, the J gene TRBJ2-7, with 9 bases that match TRBD1. This specimen consisted of peripheral blood, obtained 28 days after the second AZD1222 dose. This receptor was taken from an adult who received the AZD1222 COVID-19 vaccine. The CDR3 loop is CASSLDRGRYEQYF. The CDR3 DNA follows: TGCGCCAGCAGCTTGGACAGGGGGCGTTACGAGCAGTACTTC.